This TCR beta chain was captured by sequencing in a study of T cell responses to AZD1222 COVID-19 vaccine. General study findings and limits: Researchers report vaccine-associated CD4 TCRs spanning spike, with dominance at 160-218 and 743-854. Spike-specific TCR breadth and depth both grew after two AZD1222 doses. The peak T cell response came first, and repertoires were sampled only after it.

This clone was seen a few times. Its specificity is unknown. The repertoire was sequenced with immunoSEQ multiplex PCR; TCRdb's copy has only in-frame clones and lacks some. The sample lists fewer than 150,000 clones; roughly nine tenths were seen once. The trim removed 5 bases at V and 4 bases at J, leaving 5 bases unmatched. CDR3 size: 14 residues. Germline-derived CDR1 and CDR2 are LNHNV and YYDKDF (reference sequence). The clonotype originates from an adult who received the AZD1222 COVID-19 vaccine. The material sequenced was peripheral blood, taken 28 days after the second AZD1222 dose. The chain joins TRBV15 to TRBJ1-2; 9 bases are shared with TRBD1. This CDR3 reads CATSFDRGSYGYTF. CDR3 nucleotides: TGTGCCACCAGCTTCGACAGGGGGTCCTATGGCTACACCTTC.